The clone carrying this T cell receptor beta chain was observed once. Its antigen is not known. The data stem from a study of cytomegalovirus exposure and HLA in healthy donors. Study findings and constraints: Cytomegalovirus association was assigned to under 200 TCR beta chains.

There are 10 residues in the CDR3. CDR1 SNHLY and CDR2 FYNNEI come from the germline V gene. V was cut by 10 bases and J by 7 bases, with 8 bases left in between. The method was immunoSEQ multiplex PCR; TCRdb's version includes in-frame clones alone and lacks a portion of them. The data hold about 350,000 clones, with about 90% observed a single time. The sample consisted of PBMCs. The chain combines TRBV2 with TRBJ2-1; the D gene is possibly TRBD1 (5 bases). The clonotype comes from a woman aged 25 to 39 in good health and CMV-seropositive. The CDR3, as DNA: TGTGCCACCTCAGGGAATGAGCAGTTCTTC. Amino acids: CATSGNEQFF.